The T cell receptor (beta chain) described here comes from a study of cytomegalovirus exposure and HLA in healthy donors. For the study at large: HLA-typed donors were the source of around 80 million unique TCRs, which an early data release held.

Vbeta (60) and Jbeta (13) primers were used in the PCR. Data came from immunoSEQ multiplex PCR; TCRdb stores just in-frame clones and leaves some out. The sample has 100,000 or so clones, roughly 80% seen once. The germline V gene has CDR1 SGHRS and CDR2 YFSETQ. This CDR3 comprises 14 residues. Between the trimmed V and J ends, which lost 4 bases and 4 bases, there was a span of 11 bases. Of note for this clone: The antigen is undetermined.

The study's findings and limits: In a later analysis, across HLA loci, associated TCR counts were highest for DRB1, lowest for HLA-C. On later analysis, the bulk of CMV-associated TCR beta chains appeared to be HLA-restricted.

This TCR was sampled from a man aged 25-40 years in good health and CMV-seropositive. Sample: PBMCs. V usage is TRBV5-1 and J usage is TRBJ1-4; tentatively, D is TRBD1 (5 bases). The CDR3 DNA sequence: TGCGCCAGCAGCGGGGGGGACGTTAATGAAAAACTGTTTTTT. It encodes CASSGGDVNEKLFF.